Presented here are 14 T cell receptor beta chains from one specimen sequenced in a study of blood T cell repertoires in COVID-19. This table comes from immunoSEQ multiplex PCR, and its TCRdb copy is limited to in-frame clones, with some not included. The top ten clones hold under 6% of a sample with roughly 330,000 clones, nearly 90% of them seen once. Sequencing was done on a sample of PBMCs or T cells enriched from blood (not recorded which). The receptors shown here come from a woman in her twenties or thirties who had recovered from COVID-19.

The chain is built from TRBV5-1 and TRBJ1-2, with 8 bases that match TRBD1. This CDR3 comprises 14 residues. V shed 5 bases and J 4 bases; nucleotides not matched to a gene: 7. The germline CDR1 and CDR2 sequences are SGHRS and YFSETQ. DNA of the CDR3: TGCGCCAGCAGAAGTACCACAGGGGGCTATGGCTACACCTTC. Translated, it gives CASRSTTGGYGYTF. The entire variable domain, with the rest obtained from reference TRBV5-1 and TRBJ1-2, is as follows: KAGVTQTPRYLIKTRGQQVTLSCSPISGHRSVSWYQQTPGQGLQFLFEYFSETQRNKGNFPGRFSGRQFSNSRSEMNVSTLELGDSALYLCASRSTTGGYGYTFGSGTRLTVV.

The chain joins TRBV7-8 to TRBJ1-1; a possible D gene is TRBD1 (6 bases). The germline gives CDR1 SGHVS, CDR2 FQNEAQ. CDR3 length: 14 amino acids. Trimming shortened V by 3 bases and J by 2 bases, and 10 bases separated the two germline ends. CDR3 protein: CASSFKTGNTEAFF. The CDR3 nucleotides are TGTGCCAGCAGCTTTAAGACAGGTAACACTGAAGCTTTCTTT.

This CDR3 is CASGPPDRAEQYF. The CDR3 nucleotides read TGTGCTAGTGGTCCCCCGGACAGAGCCGAGCAGTACTTC. The chain is built from TRBV12-5 and TRBJ2-7; tentative D call: TRBD1 (6 bases). The CDR3 length is 13 residues. Trimming cost V 5 bases and J 6 bases, with 14 bases left between them. Germline assignment: CDR1 LGHNT and CDR2 FRNRAP.

V is TRBV6-5 and J is TRBJ1-2; D unclear. The ends were cut back, 0 bases at V and 5 bases at J, with 13 bases in the middle. The V gene's germline CDR1 is MNHEY and CDR2 SVGAGI. CDR3 length: 15 residues. This CDR3 reads CASSYSRGSGYGYTF. For the CDR3, the DNA is TGTGCCAGCAGTTACTCCCGGGGTTCGGGTTATGGCTACACCTTC.

V is TRBV5-1 and J is TRBJ1-1; tentatively, D is TRBD1 (5 bases). The CDR3 contains 14 residues. Per germline, CDR1 SGHRS and CDR2 YFSETQ. Deletions cut 0 bases from V and 2 bases from J, with 8 bases between. CDR3 residues: CASSLEGANTEAFF. DNA of the CDR3: TGCGCCAGCAGCTTGGAAGGGGCTAACACTGAAGCTTTCTTT.

This clone was detected once. J is TRBJ1-4 and V is TRBV4-1, with a weak D call TRBD1 (6 bases). Trimming removed 0 bases from V and 4 bases from J, with 12 bases in between. Germline V gene sequence: CDR1 MGHRA, CDR2 YSYEKL. This CDR3 is 16 amino acids long. In DNA, the CDR3 is TGCGCCAGCAGCCAAGATGGGGGCCGGGGTAATGAAAAACTGTTTTTT. It translates to CASSQDGGRGNEKLFF.

The V gene is TRBV19, the J gene TRBJ1-2; D is ambiguous. Between the trimmed V and J ends, which lost 3 bases and 4 bases, there was a span of 18 bases. Germline V gives CDR1 LNHDA, CDR2 SQIVND (reference sequence). This CDR3 has 16 amino acids. The CDR3, as DNA: TGTGCCAGTAGTATCGGTCCGGGTTGGGAGGCCTATGGCTACACCTTC. Translating it yields CASSIGPGWEAYGYTF. Full variable domain (outside the CDR3, taken from reference TRBV19 and TRBJ1-2): DGGITQSPKYLFRKEGQNVTLSCEQNLNHDAMYWYRQDPGQGLRLIYYSQIVNDFQKGDIAEGYSVSREKKESFPLTVTSAQKNPTAFYLCASSIGPGWEAYGYTFGSGTRLTVV.

V is TRBV5-1 and J is TRBJ1-4; TRBD1 matches 7 bases. This CDR3 spans 13 amino acids. Losses at the gene ends were 7 bases for V and 8 bases for J; bases not matched to a gene: 8. CDR1 and CDR2 (germline): SGHRS, YFSETQ. The CDR3 DNA follows: TGCGCCAGCTCAATTACAGGGGAAGAAAAACTGTTTTTT. It yields the protein CASSITGEEKLFF. Combining the CDR3 with reference TRBV5-1 and TRBJ1-4 gives the whole variable domain KAGVTQTPRYLIKTRGQQVTLSCSPISGHRSVSWYQQTPGQGLQFLFEYFSETQRNKGNFPGRFSGRQFSNSRSEMNVSTLELGDSALYLCASSITGEEKLFFGSGTQLSVL.

The gene calls are TRBV24-1 and TRBJ2-1; D call uncertain. The CDR3 length is 11 residues. CDR1 is KGHDR, CDR2 SFDVKD, per germline. V lost 7 bases to trimming and J lost 7 bases, with 7 bases between them. CDR3 in amino acids: CATSTSNEQFF. The CDR3 nucleotides are TGTGCCACCAGCACATCTAATGAGCAGTTCTTC.

V gene TRBV29-1 combines with J gene TRBJ1-1; 7 bases map to TRBD1. V lost 7 bases, J lost 5 bases, and 10 bases stayed unmatched. Germline CDR1 SQVTM, CDR2 ANQGSEA. This CDR3 is built from 13 residues. The CDR3, as DNA: TGCAGCGCTGAGGTGGCAGGGGGGACTGAAGCTTTCTTT. It is translated as CSAEVAGGTEAFF.

The chain couples TRBV7-8 to TRBJ1-3, with D possibly TRBD1 on 5 matching bases. This CDR3 region has 15 residues. V shed 1 base and J shed 2 bases, with 9 bases lying between them. CDR1 and CDR2 from the germline V gene are SGHVS and FQNEAQ. The CDR3 region is CASSLVGGTGNTIYF. The CDR3 nucleotides are TGTGCCAGCAGCTTAGTGGGGGGGACTGGAAACACCATATATTTT.

This chain links TRBV30 with TRBJ1-2; weak D call: TRBD1 (6 bases). This CDR3 region has 17 residues. The V end lost 3 bases, the J end lost 6 bases, and 26 bases lay between the germline ends. CDR1 is GTSNPN, CDR2 SVGIG, per germline (reference sequence). The CDR3 loop is CAWSLRYTGGRDDGYTF. The CDR3 nucleotides are TGTGCCTGGAGCCTACGCTATACGGGGGGGCGCGATGATGGCTACACCTTC.

The chain links TRBV2 to TRBJ2-2; 8 nucleotides line up with TRBD1. The CDR3 spans 15 residues. The V segment lost 3 bases and the J segment 1 base; nucleotides outside the gene matches: 1. In germline, CDR1 is SNHLY, CDR2 FYNNEI. CDR3 region: CASSEDRVNTGELFF. The CDR3 coding sequence is TGTGCCAGCAGTGAGGACAGGGTGAACACCGGGGAGCTGTTTTTT.

V and J are TRBV30 and TRBJ1-5; 10 positions match TRBD1. With V trimmed by 3 bases and J by 3 bases, 2 bases remained unmatched. The CDR3 has 14 residues. Germline CDR1 reads GTSNPN; CDR2 reads SVGIG (reference sequence). CDR3 in amino acids: CAWRRQGANQPQHF. In DNA, the CDR3 is TGTGCCTGGAGACGACAGGGGGCCAATCAGCCCCAGCATTTT.